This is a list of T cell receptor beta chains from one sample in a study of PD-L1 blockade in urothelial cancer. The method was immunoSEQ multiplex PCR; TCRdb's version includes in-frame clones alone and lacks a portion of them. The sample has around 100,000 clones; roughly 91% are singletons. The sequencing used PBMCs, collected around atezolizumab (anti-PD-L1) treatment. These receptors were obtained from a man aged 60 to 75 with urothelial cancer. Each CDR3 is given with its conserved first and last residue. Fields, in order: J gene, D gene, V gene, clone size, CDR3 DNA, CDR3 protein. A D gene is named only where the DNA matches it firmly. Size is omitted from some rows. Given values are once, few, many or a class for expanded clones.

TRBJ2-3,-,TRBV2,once,TGTGCCAGCAGTGAAGTTCCAGGCACAGATACGCAGTATTTT,CASSEVPGTDTQYF
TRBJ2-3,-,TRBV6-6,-,TGTGCCAGCAGTTACTGGCAAACCACAGATACGCAGTATTTT,CASSYWQTTDTQYF
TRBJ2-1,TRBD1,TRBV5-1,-,TGCGCCAGCAGCATCACAGCTCTGGGACAGAAGTTCTTC,CASSITALGQKFF
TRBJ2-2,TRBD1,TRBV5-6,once,TGTGCCAGCAGCCTCGGGGGACAGGGATTTAACACCGGGGAGCTGTTTTTT,CASSLGGQGFNTGELFF
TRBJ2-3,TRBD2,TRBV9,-,TGTGCCAGCAGCCAAACTAGCGGGGGCCCTCGCACAGATACGCAGTATTTT,CASSQTSGGPRTDTQYF
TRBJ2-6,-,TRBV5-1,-,TGCGCCAGCAGAGAAGCACTGCTCCACTCTGGGGCCAACGTCCTGACTTTC,CASREALLHSGANVLTF
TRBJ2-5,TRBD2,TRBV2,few,TGTGCCAGCACCAGGACTAGCGGGAGATCGGGAGAGACCCAGTACTTC,CASTRTSGRSGETQYF
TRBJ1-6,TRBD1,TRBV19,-,TGTGCCAGTAGTATAGGTGGGACAGGGGTCAATTCACCCCTCCACTTT,CASSIGGTGVNSPLHF
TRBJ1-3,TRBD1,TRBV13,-,TGTGCCAGCAGTTCCAACAGGGGGAGAGGAAACACCATATATTTT,CASSSNRGRGNTIYF
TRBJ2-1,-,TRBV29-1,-,TGCAGCGTTGGACTTTACAATGAGCAGTTCTTC,CSVGLYNEQFF
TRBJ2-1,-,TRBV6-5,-,TGTGCCAGCAGTTTCGAGGACAGTAACAATGAGCAGTTCTTC,CASSFEDSNNEQFF
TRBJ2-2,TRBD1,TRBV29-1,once,TGCAGCGTTGAAAGGGACAGCCAGACCGGGGAGCTGTTTTTT,CSVERDSQTGELFF
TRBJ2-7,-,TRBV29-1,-,TGCAGCGTTGTCGGCAGGGCTTACGAGCAGTACTTC,CSVVGRAYEQYF
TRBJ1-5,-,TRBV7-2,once,TGTGCCAGCAGCTTAGATCGGGGAAGCAATCAGCCCCAGCATTTT,CASSLDRGSNQPQHF
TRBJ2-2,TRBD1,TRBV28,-,TGTGCCAGCAGTCCGGGACAGGGTCAACCTTCGTACACCGGGGAGCTGTTTTTT,CASSPGQGQPSYTGELFF
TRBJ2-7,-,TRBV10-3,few,TGTGCCATCAGTGAGTCGGGGGGGCGCTTGGGCGAGCAGTACTTC,CAISESGGRLGEQYF
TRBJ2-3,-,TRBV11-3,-,TGTGCCAGCAGCTTTTCCGGGGTGTCAGATACGCAGTATTTT,CASSFSGVSDTQYF
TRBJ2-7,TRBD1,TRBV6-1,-,TGTGCCAGCAGTGGGGGACAGCAGTACGAGCAGTACTTC,CASSGGQQYEQYF
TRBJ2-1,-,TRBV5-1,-,TGCGCCAGCAGCTACAGCCAGGGGTCCTACAATGAGCAGTTCTTC,CASSYSQGSYNEQFF
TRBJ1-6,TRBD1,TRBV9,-,TGTGCCAGCAGCGTAGCGCGGGACAGGGTTAATTCACCCCTCCACTTT,CASSVARDRVNSPLHF
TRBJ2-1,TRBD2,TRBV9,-,TGTGCCAGCAGCATCCGGGACTGGGAGGGCAATGAGCAGTTCTTC,CASSIRDWEGNEQFF
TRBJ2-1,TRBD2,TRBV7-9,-,TGTGCCAGCAGCTCCACCCTGGAACTAGCGGTCTCTGAGCAGTTCTTC,CASSSTLELAVSEQFF
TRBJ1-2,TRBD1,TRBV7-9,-,TGTGCCAGCAGACCTGGGACAGGGAGTTGGAATGGCTACACCTTC,CASRPGTGSWNGYTF
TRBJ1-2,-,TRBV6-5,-,TGTGCCAGCAGTTCGCAGGGGAGTGGTGGCTACACCTTC,CASSSQGSGGYTF
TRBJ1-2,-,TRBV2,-,TGTGCCAGCAGTCTGGGGGCGTCCTATGGCTACACCTTC,CASSLGASYGYTF
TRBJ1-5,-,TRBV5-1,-,TGCGCCAGCAGCTTAAGCTTCAATCAGCCCCAGCATTTT,CASSLSFNQPQHF
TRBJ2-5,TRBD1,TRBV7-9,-,TGTGCCAGCAGCCGTTCAGGGGGCGCGGAGACCCAGTACTTC,CASSRSGGAETQYF
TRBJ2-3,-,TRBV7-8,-,TGTGCCAGCAGCGACCAATTCCCAGGGACAGATACGCAGTATTTT,CASSDQFPGTDTQYF
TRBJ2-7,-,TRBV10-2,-,TGCGCCAGCAGTTTCAACAGGGGGGGCTACGAGCAGTACTTC,CASSFNRGGYEQYF
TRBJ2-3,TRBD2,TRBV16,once,TGTGCCAGCAGCCCCGCGGTGGGACTAGCGGGAGATACGCAGTATTTT,CASSPAVGLAGDTQYF
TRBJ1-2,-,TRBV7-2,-,TGTGCCAGCAGCTTAGAGAGGGTTTATGGCTACACCTTC,CASSLERVYGYTF
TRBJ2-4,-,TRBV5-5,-,TGTGCCAGCAGCTTGGCCTGGGACACTTTAAACATTCAGTACTTC,CASSLAWDTLNIQYF
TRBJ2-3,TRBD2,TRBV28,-,TGTGCCAGCACCGCGTCGGGGAGGGATTCAGATACGCAGTATTTT,CASTASGRDSDTQYF
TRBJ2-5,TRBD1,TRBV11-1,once,TGTGCCAGCAGCCCAGGCGAACAGGGGGCTTTTGAGACCCAGTACTTC,CASSPGEQGAFETQYF
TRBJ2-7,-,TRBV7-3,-,TGTGCCAGCAGCACCGGCGATCCGGGGGACTACGAGCAGTACTTC,CASSTGDPGDYEQYF
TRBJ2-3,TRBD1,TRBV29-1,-,TGCAGCGTCGGGGTTGGGGGGACAGGACCTCCAGGGGATACGCAGTATTTT,CSVGVGGTGPPGDTQYF
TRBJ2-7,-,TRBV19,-,TGTGCCAGTAGTACCCTCGCCGGCTACGAGCAGTACTTC,CASSTLAGYEQYF
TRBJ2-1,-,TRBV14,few,TGTGCCAGCAGCCAAGAACAGGTGCAGGTCGATGAGCAGTTCTTC,CASSQEQVQVDEQFF
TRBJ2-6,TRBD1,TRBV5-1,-,TGCGCCAGCAGCTTCCGGACAGGGGACTCTGGGGCCAACGTCCTGACTTTC,CASSFRTGDSGANVLTF
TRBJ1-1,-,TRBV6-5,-,TGTGCCAGCAGTTATTCAACAGCGAACACTGAAGCTTTCTTT,CASSYSTANTEAFF
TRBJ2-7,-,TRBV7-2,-,TGTGCCAGCAGCTTGCGACAGAACGAGCAGTACTTC,CASSLRQNEQYF
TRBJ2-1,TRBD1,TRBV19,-,TGTGCCAGTAGCCCGACAGGGTCTGGTAATGAGCAGTTCTTC,CASSPTGSGNEQFF
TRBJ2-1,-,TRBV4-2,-,TGTGCCAGCAGCCAAGAGATTAGTAAAGCTGAGCAGTTCTTC,CASSQEISKAEQFF
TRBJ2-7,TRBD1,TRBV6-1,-,TGTGCCAGCACCCCGACAGGGGTCTCCTTTGGGCAGTACTTC,CASTPTGVSFGQYF
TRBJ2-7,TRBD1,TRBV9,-,TGTGCCAGCAGCCCGACAGGGTTGGCCTACGAGCAGTACTTC,CASSPTGLAYEQYF
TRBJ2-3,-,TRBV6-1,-,TGTGCCAGCACCGCCGACAGATCAGATACGCAGTATTTT,CASTADRSDTQYF
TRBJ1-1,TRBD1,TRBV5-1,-,TGCGCCAGCAGGCTCAGACAGGGGGCGGTCAACACTGAAGCTTTCTTT,CASRLRQGAVNTEAFF
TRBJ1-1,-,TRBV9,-,TGTGCCAGCAGCGCTTTATCGAACACTGAAGCTTTCTTT,CASSALSNTEAFF
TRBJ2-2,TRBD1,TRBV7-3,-,TGTGCCAGCAGCGGACAGGGCGGTGGGGAGCTGTTTTTT,CASSGQGGGELFF
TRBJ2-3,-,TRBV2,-,TGTGCCAGCAGTGCCCAGACAGCGTTGGGCACAGATACGCAGTATTTT,CASSAQTALGTDTQYF
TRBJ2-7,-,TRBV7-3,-,TGTGCCAGCAGCCCAGGTCCGGCCTGGGACGAGCAGTACTTC,CASSPGPAWDEQYF
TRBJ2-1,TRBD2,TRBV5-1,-,TGCGCCAGCAGCTTTACTAGCGGGAGGGGCTACAATGAGCAGTTCTTC,CASSFTSGRGYNEQFF